Below, one TCR beta chain is given with its context. Its target is unknown. Looked up from germline, CDR1 is SGHNT and CDR2 is YYREEE (reference sequence). This CDR3 has 17 residues. J lost 2 bases, V lost 4 bases, and 13 bases had no gene match. Donors were drawn from the approximately 130-subject validation cohort, separate from the approximately 680-subject first cohort. These data originate in a study of cytomegalovirus exposure and HLA in healthy donors. Study conclusions and caveats: Researchers counted around 180 TCR beta chains as cytomegalovirus-associated.

Produced via immunoSEQ multiplex PCR; TCRdb's table is partial and in-frame only. The sample has 100,000 to 150,000 clones, about 90% seen once. The chain combines TRBV5-4 with TRBJ2-3; 7 bases fit TRBD2. The TCR originated in a young woman in good health and CMV-seronegative. Sequenced: PBMCs. The CDR3 DNA is TGTGCCAGCAGCCCCCCCCCTAGCGGAATGTTCACAGATACGCAGTATTTT. Encoded protein: CASSPPPSGMFTDTQYF.